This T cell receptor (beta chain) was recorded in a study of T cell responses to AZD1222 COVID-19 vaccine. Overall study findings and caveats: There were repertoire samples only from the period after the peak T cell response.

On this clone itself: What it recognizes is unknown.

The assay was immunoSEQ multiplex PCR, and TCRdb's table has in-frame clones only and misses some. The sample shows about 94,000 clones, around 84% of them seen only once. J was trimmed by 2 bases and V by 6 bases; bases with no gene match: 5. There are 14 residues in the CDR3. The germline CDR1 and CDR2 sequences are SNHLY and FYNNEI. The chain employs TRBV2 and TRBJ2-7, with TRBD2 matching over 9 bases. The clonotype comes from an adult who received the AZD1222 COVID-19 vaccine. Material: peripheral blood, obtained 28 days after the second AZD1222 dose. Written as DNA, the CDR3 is TGTGCCAGCAGGGCTAGCGGGGTCACCTACGAGCAGTACTTC. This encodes CASRASGVTYEQYF.